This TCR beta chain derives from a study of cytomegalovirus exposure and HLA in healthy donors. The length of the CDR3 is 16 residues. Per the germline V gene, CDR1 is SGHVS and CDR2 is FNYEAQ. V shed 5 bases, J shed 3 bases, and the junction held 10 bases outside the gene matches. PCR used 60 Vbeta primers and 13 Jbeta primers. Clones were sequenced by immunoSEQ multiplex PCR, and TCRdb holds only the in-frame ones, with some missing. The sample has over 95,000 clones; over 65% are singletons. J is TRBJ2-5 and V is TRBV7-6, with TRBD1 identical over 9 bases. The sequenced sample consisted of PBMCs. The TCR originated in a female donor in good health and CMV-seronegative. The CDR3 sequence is CASSLTHRGREETQYF. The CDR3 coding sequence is TGTGCCAGCAGCCTAACCCACAGGGGGCGCGAAGAGACCCAGTACTTC.